These 15 T cell receptor beta chains came from one sample sequenced in a study of regulatory T cells in long-lasting Graves disease. Libraries of TCR beta came from iRepertoire HTBI primers plus Arm-PCR of CDR3 regions. Using its own MiXCR run on the multiplex PCR reads, TCRdb lists one record per CDR3 protein. The profile shows 550,000 to 600,000 distinct CDR3 sequences, about 16% of them singletons. As to time point: newly diagnosed GD, antithyroid drugs for less than 3 months. With RNA extracted from PBMCs as input, the TCR library was made. The sample was also linked to a second study, of T cells in Graves' hyperthyroidism and ophthalmopathy.

The input for sequencing was peripheral blood mononuclear cells (PBMCs), taken at new diagnosis, from a patient treated with antithyroid drugs. Source of these receptors: a man aged 18 to 29 with Graves disease.

This sequence joins TRBV19 and TRBJ1-5; 9 bases align to TRBD1. The V and J ends lost 10 bases and 5 bases, in that order; junction bases with no gene match: 6. This CDR3 is 13 amino acids long. The germline V gene encodes CDR1 LNHDA and CDR2 SQIVND (reference sequence). For the CDR3, the DNA is TGTGCCACCGGACAGGGGACGGATCAGCCCCAGCATTTT. This sequence encodes CATGQGTDQPQHF.

J is TRBJ2-2 and V is TRBV9; TRBD2 agrees at 10 bases. Losses at the gene ends were 0 bases for V and 1 base for J; bases not matched to a gene: 0. The CDR3 extends over 16 amino acids. Germline CDR1 is SGDLS and CDR2 is YYNGEE. The CDR3 nucleotides read TGTGCCAGCAGCGTAGGGACTAGCGGGAACACCGGGGAGCTGTTTTTT. Translated: CASSVGTSGNTGELFF.

Concerning this clonotype itself: A single base separates this from a much larger clone, so it may be a read error. The chain combines TRBV3-1 with TRBJ2-5; unclear D gene. This CDR3 spans 13 amino acids. Germline V gene lookup returns CDR1 LGHDT and CDR2 YNNKEL (reference sequence). The CDR3 DNA sequence: TGTGCCAGCCGCCAAGTGAACCAAGAGACCCAGTACTTC. Translation gives CASRQVNQETQYF.

The V call is TRBV6-2 or TRBV6-3, the J call TRBJ2-7, with 8 bases fitting TRBD1. CDR1 and CDR2 from the germline V gene are MNHEY and SVGEGT. Trimming at V came to 4 bases and at J to 3 bases, leaving 14 bases not matched to a gene. This CDR3 contains 17 residues. In nucleotides, the CDR3 is TGTGCCAGCAGTTCTTACAAAGGACAGGGCGGGAACTACGAGCAGTACTTC. This encodes CASSSYKGQGGNYEQYF.

There are a few counts of this clonotype. This chain links TRBV29-1 with TRBJ2-1; 14 nucleotides line up with TRBD2. Germline CDR1 reads SQVTM; CDR2 reads ANQGSEA. CDR3 length equals 15 residues. Unmatched junction bases numbered 11, after V lost 7 bases and J lost 9 bases. The CDR3 reads CSAKQTSGRAGEQFF. The CDR3 bases are TGCAGCGCCAAACAGACTAGCGGGAGGGCCGGTGAGCAGTTCTTC.

A few counts support this clonotype. The V call is TRBV18, the J call TRBJ2-1; 10 bases agree with TRBD2. Germline V gene sequence: CDR1 KGHSH, CDR2 LQKENI. CDR3 length: 15 residues. V was clipped by 4 bases and J by 5 bases; unmatched bases: 5. Written as DNA, the CDR3 is TGTGCCAGCTCACTACTAGCGGGACCCCACAATGAGCAGTTCTTC. It encodes CASSLLAGPHNEQFF.

The gene calls are TRBV13 and TRBJ2-3; 10 bases are a match to TRBD1. This CDR3 is 15 amino acids long. Per the germline V gene, CDR1 is PRHDT and CDR2 is FYEKMQ (reference sequence). With V trimmed by 5 bases and J by 8 bases, 10 bases remained unmatched. This chain's CDR3 is CASSPGTGERGTQYF. The CDR3 bases are TGTGCCAGCAGCCCTGGGACAGGGGAAAGGGGTACGCAGTATTTT.

The chain links TRBV19 to TRBJ1-2, with D maybe TRBD1 (6 bases). The length of the CDR3 is 15 residues. V was trimmed by 1 base and J by 4 bases, leaving 13 bases between them. Germline CDR1 LNHDA, CDR2 SQIVND (reference sequence). Written as DNA, the CDR3 is TGTGCCAGTAGTATAGGCTTACAGGGAGTCTATGGCTACACCTTC. The encoded protein is CASSIGLQGVYGYTF.

This clonotype was seen a handful of times. The V call is TRBV13, the J call TRBJ2-1; 7 bases match TRBD2. Trimming removed 1 base from V and 2 bases from J; junction bases left unmatched: 5. The germline V gene has CDR1 PRHDT and CDR2 FYEKMQ (reference sequence). The CDR3 spans 16 residues. CDR3 region: CASSLEGGKAYNEQFF. The CDR3 nucleotides read TGTGCCAGCAGCTTAGAGGGAGGGAAGGCCTACAATGAGCAGTTCTTC.

This clonotype was detected only once. A read error is possible here, since a much larger clone lies one base away. This sequence joins TRBV7-8 and TRBJ1-2; 9 nucleotides match TRBD1. The CDR3 is 15 residues long. Germline V gene data show CDR1 as SGHVS and CDR2 as FQNEAQ. CDR3 in DNA: TGTGCCTGCAGCCTAAGGGACAGGGCTAACTATGGCTACACCTTC. Protein: CACSLRDRANYGYTF.

This clonotype has ten or more counts. The V call is TRBV27, the J call TRBJ2-3; 7 positions match TRBD1. From germline, CDR1 is MNHEY and CDR2 SMNVEV (reference sequence). V was pared by 6 bases and J by 5 bases, with 11 bases of the junction left unmatched. CDR3 length equals 15 residues. CDR3 bases: TGTGCCAGCAGGTCGACCGACAGGGCCAGAGATACGCAGTATTTT. It encodes CASRSTDRARDTQYF.

The chain combines TRBV4-1 with TRBJ2-2, with 10 bases fitting TRBD2. V lost 3 bases to trimming and J lost 6 bases; unmatched junction nucleotides: 7. The CDR3 contains 16 residues. Per germline, CDR1 MGHRA and CDR2 YSYEKL. CDR3 DNA: TGCGCCAGCAGCCATGGAGCGGGAGGGTTGGCCGGGGAGCTGTTTTTT. It yields the protein CASSHGAGGLAGELFF.

This chain uses TRBV6-9 with TRBJ1-1; D is undetermined. The CDR3 totals 14 residues. Germline V gives CDR1 MNHGY, CDR2 SVAAGI. Trimming pared 3 bases from V and 8 bases from J, leaving 16 bases between. This CDR3 is CASSYSATALEAFF. In DNA form, the CDR3 reads TGTGCCAGCAGTTACTCCGCGACGGCTCTGGAAGCTTTCTTT.

The chain links TRBV5-1 to TRBJ2-5; D is undetermined. CDR1 is SGHRS and CDR2 is YFSETQ in the germline V gene. V was cut by 3 bases and J by 5 bases, with 8 bases left in between. The CDR3 extends over 12 amino acids. CDR3 residues: CASSSHWETQYF. CDR3 in DNA: TGCGCCAGCAGCTCACATTGGGAGACCCAGTACTTC.

About this clonotype itself: This sequence may be a read error, since a much larger clone differs from it by one base. The genes are TRBV20-1 and TRBJ1-5, with D possibly matching TRBD1 (5 bases). Between the trimmed V and J ends, which lost 1 base and 6 bases, there was a span of 10 bases. CDR3 length equals 13 residues. Germline CDR1 reads DFQATT; CDR2 reads SNEGSKA (reference sequence). CDR3 amino acids: CSARGGAGQPQHF. CDR3 coding DNA: TGCAGTGCTAGAGGAGGGGCGGGTCAGCCCCAGCATTTT.